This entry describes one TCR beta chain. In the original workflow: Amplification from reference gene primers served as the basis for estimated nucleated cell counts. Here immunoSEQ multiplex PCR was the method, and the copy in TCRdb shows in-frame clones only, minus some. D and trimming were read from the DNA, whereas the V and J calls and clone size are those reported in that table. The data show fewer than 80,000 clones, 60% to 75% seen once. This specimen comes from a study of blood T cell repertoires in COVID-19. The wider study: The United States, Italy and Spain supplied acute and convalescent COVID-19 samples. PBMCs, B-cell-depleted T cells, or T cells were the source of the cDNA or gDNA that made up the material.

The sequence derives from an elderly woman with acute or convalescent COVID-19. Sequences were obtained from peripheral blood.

The CDR3 loop is CASSLVGPSGNTIYF. The CDR3, as DNA: TGCGCCAGCAGCTTGGTTGGGCCCTCTGGAAACACCATATATTTT. The chain links TRBV5-1 to TRBJ1-3; D remains ambiguous. The CDR3 covers 15 residues. Germline lookup yields CDR1 SGHRS and CDR2 YFSETQ. Deletions cut 0 bases from V and 0 bases from J, with 7 bases between.